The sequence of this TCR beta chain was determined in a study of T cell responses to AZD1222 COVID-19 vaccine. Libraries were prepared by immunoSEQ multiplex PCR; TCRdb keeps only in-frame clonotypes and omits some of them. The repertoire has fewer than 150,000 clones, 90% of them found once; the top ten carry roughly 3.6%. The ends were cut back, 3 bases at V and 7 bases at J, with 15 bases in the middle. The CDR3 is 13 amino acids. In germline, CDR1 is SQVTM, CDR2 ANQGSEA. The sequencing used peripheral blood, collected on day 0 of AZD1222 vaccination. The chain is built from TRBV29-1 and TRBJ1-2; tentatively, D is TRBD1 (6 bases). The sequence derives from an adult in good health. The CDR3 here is CSVDGAGVGGYTF. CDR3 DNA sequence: TGCAGCGTTGATGGGGCAGGGGTGGGTGGCTACACCTTC.